This T cell receptor beta chain came from a study of T cells in Graves' hyperthyroidism and ophthalmopathy. As for the study in general: Blood was drawn when the patient was first diagnosed and still untreated.

There are a few counts of this clonotype. What it recognizes is unknown. The patients, who ranged from 18 to 65 in age, presented with newly diagnosed hyperthyroidism lasting under 2 months. Blood from later-ophthalmopathy patients was taken at first hyperthyroidism diagnosis. The length of the CDR3 is 17 residues. CDR1 MNHNS and CDR2 SASEGT come from the germline V gene. Between the trimmed V and J ends, which lost 8 bases and 0 bases, there was a span of 20 bases. The study, taken as a whole, reports: Blood also showed most of the thyroid clonotypes that were expanded above 0.001.

Amplification yielded TCR beta CDR3 regions, with RNA transcripts as the source. The primer set for the first-round RT-PCR of the TCR CDR3 was HTBI. TCRdb re-analysed the multiplex PCR reads in MiXCR, keeping a single row per CDR3 protein. The sample includes under 450,000 distinct CDR3 sequences, about 18% of them seen just once. The chain is built from TRBV6-1 and TRBJ2-1, with D possibly TRBD1 on 6 matching bases. This TCR was recovered from a woman aged 25 to 39 with Graves' hyperthyroidism that later progressed to Graves' ophthalmopathy. The specimen sequenced was blood. CDR3 bases: TGTGCCAGCTCGGACGCACAGGGAAAGAGCTCCTACAATGAGCAGTTCTTC. Translated: CASSDAQGKSSYNEQFF.